The T cell receptor (beta chain) under discussion was sequenced for a study of blood T cell repertoires in COVID-19. Clones were read by immunoSEQ multiplex PCR, and TCRdb kept only the in-frame ones, dropping some. The sample has about 80,000 clones; about 91% are singletons. The CDR3 extends over 13 amino acids. V lost 5 bases to trimming and J lost 4 bases, with 11 bases between them. The TCR was taken from a woman of 80 years or more with acute or convalescent COVID-19. V gene TRBV12-3 or TRBV12-4 combines with J gene TRBJ1-1; D gene uncertain. The sample was peripheral blood. CDR3 nucleotides: TGTGCCAGCAGTCAACTCGCGGGCACTGAAGCTTTCTTT. Its translation is CASSQLAGTEAFF.